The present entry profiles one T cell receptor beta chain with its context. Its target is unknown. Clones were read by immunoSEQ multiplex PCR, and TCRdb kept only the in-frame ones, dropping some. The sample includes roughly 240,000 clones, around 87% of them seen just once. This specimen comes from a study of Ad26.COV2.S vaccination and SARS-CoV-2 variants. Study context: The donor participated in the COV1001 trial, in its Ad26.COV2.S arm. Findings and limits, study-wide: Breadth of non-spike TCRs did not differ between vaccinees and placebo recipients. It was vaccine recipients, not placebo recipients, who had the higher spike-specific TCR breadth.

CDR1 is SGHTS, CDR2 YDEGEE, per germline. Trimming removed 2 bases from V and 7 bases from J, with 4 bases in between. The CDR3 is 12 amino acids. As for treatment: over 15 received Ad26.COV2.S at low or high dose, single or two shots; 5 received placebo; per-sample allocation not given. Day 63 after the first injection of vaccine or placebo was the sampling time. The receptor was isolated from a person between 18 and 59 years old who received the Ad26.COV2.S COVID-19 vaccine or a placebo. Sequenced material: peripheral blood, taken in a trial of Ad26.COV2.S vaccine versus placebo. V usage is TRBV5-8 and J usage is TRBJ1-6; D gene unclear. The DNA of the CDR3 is TGTGCCAGCAGCTTTGTGAATTCACCCCTCCACTTT. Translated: CASSFVNSPLHF.